The following is a T cell receptor (beta chain) sequence with its context. There is no known antigen for this receptor. One base away there is no much larger clone; base qualities are not given. The CDR3 regions of human TCRbeta chains were subjected to immunosequencing. Processing in the source paper ran as follows. TCRs in the repertoires were matched against a reference library of SARS-CoV-2-specific TCRs that had been generated with the MIRA antigen-specificity platform. Breadth was defined as the fraction of unique TCRs that were SARS-CoV-2-associated. Depth was defined as the fraction of total T cells that were SARS-CoV-2-associated. Using the MIRA data, each spike-specific TCR was mapped to the spike region that the TCR reacts to and placed in a CD4 or CD8 class. Log10-transformed breadth and depth values were compared by one-way ANOVA with Sidak's multiple comparisons tests. TCRdb limited this immuneACCESS table to in-frame rearrangements with V and J called. A share of clones is missing; checked studies link under half to unresolved V genes, and the rest is unexplained. The DNA gave D and trimming, while V, J and clone size come from that table. The sample table lists approximately 98,000 clones, roughly 86% of them with a count of one. In total, the top ten clones hold less than 3.5% of the sample.

Interpreted using the paper, the time point label stands for: baseline before first vaccination. The vaccinee samples were drawn from two UK trials, COV001 and COV002, one of which was a single-blind randomized controlled phase 2/3 trial testing AZD1222 (ChAdOx1 nCoV-19) in healthy adults. Trial participant PBMC samples were collected at day 0 and day 28 after the second dose for TCRbeta chain sequencing. This sample was included in a study of T cell responses to AZD1222 COVID-19 vaccine (dated by TCRdb to the early 2020s). At the level of the whole study: Because spike-specific TCR depth and breadth did not differ between the two schedules, AZD1222 recipients who got a second dose at roughly 4 weeks were pooled with those who got a second dose at roughly 12 weeks. Trial participants were enrolled by age into 18-55, 56-69 and 70-plus year subgroups, with roughly 160, 29 and 62 TCR-sequenced participants respectively. A total of more than 230 trial participants underwent TCR sequencing, of whom 200 to 220 received two doses of AZD1222 and roughly 25 received two doses of the MenACWY control vaccine. Results and caveats for the whole study, not just this receptor: The vaccine-associated CD4 TCRs covered the entire spike protein, and the dominant responses fell in regions 160-218 and 743-854. Nearly half of unique spike-specific TCRs reportedly recognized epitopes outside regions mutated in the B.1.351 and B.1.1.7 variants. In the small 56-69-year group, the increase in depth fell short of significance, most likely because of low power. Participants were mostly white British, with more females than males. The authors suggested clonal diversity may have been underestimated. Conclusions about previously exposed vaccinees are limited because only 6 or 7 AZD1222 recipients were SARS-CoV-2 seropositive at baseline. Because no day 14 peak-response samples were available, repertoires were characterized only after the peak T cell response. A significant rise in spike-specific TCR breadth and depth was observed after two AZD1222 doses relative to day 0 and relative to MenACWY recipients.

Trimming at the junction amounts to 7 bases on V and 4 bases on J, and the germline ends lie 8 bases apart. According to the germline V gene, CDR1 reads SGHTA and CDR2 reads FQGNSA. Measured from the cysteine to the phenylalanine, the CDR3 is 12 residues long. Kept here is only the CDR3 DNA, which spans 36 bases and is read in frame from base 1. This material consisted of peripheral blood, taken on day 0 of AZD1222 vaccination. The chain is encoded by TRBV7-2 joined to TRBJ2-1; no D gene call is confident. The receptor was derived from an adult in good health. The CDR3 is CASNEQYNEQFF. The DNA is TGTGCCAGCAACGAGCAGTACAATGAGCAGTTCTTC.